This entry features one TCR beta chain sequence. Antigen: not known. This entry comes from a study of PD-1 blockade in classical Hodgkin lymphoma. Findings of the study overall: Patients who began taking nivolumab under 1 year after ASCT were left out. For complete responders, baseline diversity was comparable to that of newly diagnosed patients.

TCRdb keeps only in-frame clones here, not all; method: immunoSEQ multiplex PCR. This repertoire shows tens of thousands of clones, around 90% found once; its top ten account for approximately 8.4%. Germline loops: CDR1 SEHNR, CDR2 FQNEAQ (reference sequence). Trimming took off 1 base at V and 4 bases at J, with 10 bases between the two ends. The CDR3 totals 14 residues. Time point defined: cycle 4 day 1 (C4D1), after less than seven weeks of nivolumab. All the patients suffered relapse after autologous stem cell transplantation, and brentuximab vedotin exposure differed. Complete response, partial response or progressive disease made up the best responses.

This chain connects TRBV7-9 to TRBJ2-5, with D unclear. The source material was peripheral blood mononuclear cells (PBMCs), sampled before the fourth cycle of nivolumab. The sequence was obtained from a human donor with classical Hodgkin lymphoma. CDR3 DNA sequence: TGTGCCAGCAGCTTAGGAAGGGTCGGAGAGACCCAGTACTTC. Translation: CASSLGRVGETQYF.